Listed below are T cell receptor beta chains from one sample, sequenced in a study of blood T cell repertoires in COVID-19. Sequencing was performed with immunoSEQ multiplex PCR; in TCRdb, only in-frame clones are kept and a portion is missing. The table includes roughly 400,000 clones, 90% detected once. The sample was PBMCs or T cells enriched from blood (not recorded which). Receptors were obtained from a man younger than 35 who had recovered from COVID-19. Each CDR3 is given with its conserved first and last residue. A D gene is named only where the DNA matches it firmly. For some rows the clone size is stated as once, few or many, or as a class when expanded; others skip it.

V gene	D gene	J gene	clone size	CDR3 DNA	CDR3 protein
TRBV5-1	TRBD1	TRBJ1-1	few	TGCGCCAGCAGCCTTCAGGGGGGGAACACTGAAGCTTTCTTT	CASSLQGGNTEAFF
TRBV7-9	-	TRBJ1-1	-	TGTGCCAGCAGCCCCGCAGGGGCAGCTTTCTTT	CASSPAGAAFF
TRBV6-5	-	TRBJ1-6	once	TGTGCCAGCGGGGCAAGGAAATCGGATAATTCACCCCTCCACTTT	CASGARKSDNSPLHF
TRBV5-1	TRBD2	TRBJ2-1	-	TGCGCCAGCAGTAGGACTAGCGTGAACAATGAGCAGTTCTTC	CASSRTSVNNEQFF
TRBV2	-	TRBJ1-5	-	TGTGCCAGCAGTGACCTCGGGGAGAGAAGCAATCAGCCCCAGCATTTT	CASSDLGERSNQPQHF
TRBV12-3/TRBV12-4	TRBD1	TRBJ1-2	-	TGTGCCAGCAGCGGACAGGGGAGAGGCTACACCTTC	CASSGQGRGYTF
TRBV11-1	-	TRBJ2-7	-	TGTGCCAGCAGCCTCATCGGGGAGCAGTACTTC	CASSLIGEQYF
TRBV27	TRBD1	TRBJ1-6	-	TGTGCCAGCAGTCTAGGGACAGGGGGTGGTCTCTCCTATAATTCACCCCTCCACTTT	CASSLGTGGGLSYNSPLHF
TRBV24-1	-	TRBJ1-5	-	TGTGCCACCAGTGACGCACTAGGGTTGGGTCAGCCCCAGCATTTT	CATSDALGLGQPQHF
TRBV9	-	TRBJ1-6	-	TGTGCCAGCAGCGTAGGAGCTCAGGGTGGCAATTCACCCCTCCACTTT	CASSVGAQGGNSPLHF
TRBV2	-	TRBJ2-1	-	TGTGCCAGCAGCGAGAGCGGTTACAATGAGCAGTTCTTC	CASSESGYNEQFF
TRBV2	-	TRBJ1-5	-	TGTGCCAGCAGTGAAGAGAGGGTTCAAATACAGCCCCAGCATTTT	CASSEERVQIQPQHF
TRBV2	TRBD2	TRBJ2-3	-	TGTGCCAGCAGAGAACTAGCGCAGCGCACAGATACGCAGTATTTT	CASRELAQRTDTQYF
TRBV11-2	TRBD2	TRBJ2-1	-	TGTGCCAGCAGCTTGGATAGCGGGGGGATAAATGAGCAGTTCTTC	CASSLDSGGINEQFF
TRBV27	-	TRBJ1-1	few	TGTGCCAGCAGTATCACAGGGACGAACACTGAAGCTTTCTTT	CASSITGTNTEAFF
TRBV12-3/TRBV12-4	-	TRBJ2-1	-	TGTGCCAGCAGTCGACTGGAAGTGAATGAGCAGTTCTTC	CASSRLEVNEQFF
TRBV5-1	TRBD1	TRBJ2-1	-	TGCGCCAGCAGCCTGTCCTTAGACAGGGCCTACAATGAGCAGTTCTTC	CASSLSLDRAYNEQFF
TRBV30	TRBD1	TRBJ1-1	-	TGTGCCTGGAGTGCCGACAGGGGGCTTTTGAACACTGAAGCTTTCTTT	CAWSADRGLLNTEAFF
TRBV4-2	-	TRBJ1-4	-	TGTGCCAGCAGCCAAGAACTGAGTAGGGGGAACGAAAAACTGTTTTTT	CASSQELSRGNEKLFF
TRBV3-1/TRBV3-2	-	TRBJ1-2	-	TGTGCCAGCAGCCCAGGATCCGCCTATGGCTACACCTTC	CASSPGSAYGYTF
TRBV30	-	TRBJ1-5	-	TGTGCCTGGAGTGGACAGGGCAATCAGCCCCAGCATTTT	CAWSGQGNQPQHF
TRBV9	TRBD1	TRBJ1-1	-	TGTGCCAGCAGCGTCTCCCCTCGAGGAGACAGGGGAGACACTGAAGCTTTCTTT	CASSVSPRGDRGDTEAFF
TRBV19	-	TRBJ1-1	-	TGTGCCAGTAGTAGCCAGACAGGGAACACTGAAGCTTTCTTT	CASSSQTGNTEAFF
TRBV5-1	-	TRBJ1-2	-	TGCGCCAGCAGCTTGGACGGGGGTTCGTTAGGTGGCTACACCTTC	CASSLDGGSLGGYTF
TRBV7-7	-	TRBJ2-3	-	TGTGCCAGCAGCTTAGCACACATCACAGATACGCAGTATTTT	CASSLAHITDTQYF
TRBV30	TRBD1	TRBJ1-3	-	TGTGCCTGGAGTCCCAGGGGGCTTGTTGGAAACACCATATATTTT	CAWSPRGLVGNTIYF
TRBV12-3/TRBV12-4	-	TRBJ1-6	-	TGTGCCAGCAGTAGACTCCTGAATTCACCCCTCCACTTT	CASSRLLNSPLHF
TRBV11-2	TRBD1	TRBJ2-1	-	TGTGCCAGCAGCTTGAGGGGGCAGGTTAACAATGAGCAGTTCTTC	CASSLRGQVNNEQFF
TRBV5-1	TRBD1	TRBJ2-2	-	TGCGCCAGCAGCTTGGGGGACAGTGGGGCCGGGGAGCTGTTTTTT	CASSLGDSGAGELFF
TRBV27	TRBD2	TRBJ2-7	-	TGTGCCAGCAGTTTCACAGCGGGAGGGAGTCTTCGGGAGCAGTACTTC	CASSFTAGGSLREQYF
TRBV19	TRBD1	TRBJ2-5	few	TGTGCCAGTAGTATCGGGACAGGGAAGAGGGAGACCCAGTACTTC	CASSIGTGKRETQYF
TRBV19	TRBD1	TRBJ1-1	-	TGTGCCAGTAATTTGGACAGGGGCGCGGGGACTGAAGCTTTCTTT	CASNLDRGAGTEAFF
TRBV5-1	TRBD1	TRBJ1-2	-	TGCGCCAGCAGCACAGGGACAGCTAACTATGGCTACACCTTC	CASSTGTANYGYTF
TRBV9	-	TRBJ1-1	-	TGTGCCAGCAGCGTAGGTCCCGGGGGGTCTGAAGCTTTCTTT	CASSVGPGGSEAFF
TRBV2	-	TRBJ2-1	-	TGTGCCAGCAGTGACGGGGGTGGCAATGAGCAGTTCTTC	CASSDGGGNEQFF